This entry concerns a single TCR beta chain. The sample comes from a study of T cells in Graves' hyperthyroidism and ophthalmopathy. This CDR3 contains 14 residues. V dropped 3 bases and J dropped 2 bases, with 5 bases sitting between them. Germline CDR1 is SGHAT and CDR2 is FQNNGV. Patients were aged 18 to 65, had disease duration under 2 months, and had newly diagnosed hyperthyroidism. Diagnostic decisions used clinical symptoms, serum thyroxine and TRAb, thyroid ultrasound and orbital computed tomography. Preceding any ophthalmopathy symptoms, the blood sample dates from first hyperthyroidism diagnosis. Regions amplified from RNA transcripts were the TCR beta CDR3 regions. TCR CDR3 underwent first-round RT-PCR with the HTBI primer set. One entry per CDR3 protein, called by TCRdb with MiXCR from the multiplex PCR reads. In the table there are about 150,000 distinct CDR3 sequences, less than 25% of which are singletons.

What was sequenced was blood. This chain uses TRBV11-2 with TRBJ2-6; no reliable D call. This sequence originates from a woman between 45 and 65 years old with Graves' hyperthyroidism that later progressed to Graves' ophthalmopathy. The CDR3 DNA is TGTGCCAGCAGCTTGAGCGCTGGGGCCAACGTCCTGACTTTC. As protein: CASSLSAGANVLTF.